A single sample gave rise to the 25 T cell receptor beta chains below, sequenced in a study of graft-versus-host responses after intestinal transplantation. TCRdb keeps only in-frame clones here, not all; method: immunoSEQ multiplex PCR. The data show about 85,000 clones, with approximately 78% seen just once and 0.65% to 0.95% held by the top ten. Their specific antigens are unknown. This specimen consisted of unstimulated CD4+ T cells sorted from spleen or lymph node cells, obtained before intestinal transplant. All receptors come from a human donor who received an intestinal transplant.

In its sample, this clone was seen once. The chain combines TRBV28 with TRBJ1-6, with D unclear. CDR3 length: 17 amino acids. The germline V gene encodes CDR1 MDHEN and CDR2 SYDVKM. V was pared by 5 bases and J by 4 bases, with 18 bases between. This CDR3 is CASSPLRGNTYNSPLHF. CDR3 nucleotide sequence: TGTGCCAGCAGTCCTCTGAGAGGCAACACTTATAATTCACCCCTCCACTTT.

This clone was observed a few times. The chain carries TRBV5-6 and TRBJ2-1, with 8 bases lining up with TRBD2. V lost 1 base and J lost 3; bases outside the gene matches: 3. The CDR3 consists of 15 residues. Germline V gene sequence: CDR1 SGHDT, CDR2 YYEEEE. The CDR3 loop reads CASSLKAGVYNEQFF. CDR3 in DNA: TGTGCCAGCAGCTTGAAAGCGGGAGTCTACAATGAGCAGTTCTTC.

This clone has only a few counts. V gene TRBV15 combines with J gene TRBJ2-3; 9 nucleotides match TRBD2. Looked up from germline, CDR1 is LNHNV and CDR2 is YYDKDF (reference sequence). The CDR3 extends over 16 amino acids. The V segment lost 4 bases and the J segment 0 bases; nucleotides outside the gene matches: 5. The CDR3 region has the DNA TGTGCCACCAGCAAGTTAGCGGGGGTTAGCACAGATACGCAGTATTTT. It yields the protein CATSKLAGVSTDTQYF.

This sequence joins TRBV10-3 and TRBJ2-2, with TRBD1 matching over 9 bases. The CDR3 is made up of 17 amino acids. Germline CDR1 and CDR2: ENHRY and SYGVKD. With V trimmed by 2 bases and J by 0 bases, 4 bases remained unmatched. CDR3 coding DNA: TGTGCCATCAGTGAGAACAGGGGGCAGGCGAACACCGGGGAGCTGTTTTTT. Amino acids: CAISENRGQANTGELFF.

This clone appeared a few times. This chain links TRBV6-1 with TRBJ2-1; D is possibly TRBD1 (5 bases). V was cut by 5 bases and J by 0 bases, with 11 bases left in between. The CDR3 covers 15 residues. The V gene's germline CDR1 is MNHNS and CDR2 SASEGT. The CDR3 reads CASSLQVGSYNEQFF. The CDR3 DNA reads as TGTGCCAGCAGTTTACAGGTTGGCTCCTACAATGAGCAGTTCTTC.

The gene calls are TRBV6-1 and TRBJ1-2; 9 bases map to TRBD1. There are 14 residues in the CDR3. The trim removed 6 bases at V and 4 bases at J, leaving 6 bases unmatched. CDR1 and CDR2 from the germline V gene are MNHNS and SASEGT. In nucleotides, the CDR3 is TGTGCCAGCAGACCCGGGACAGGGACCTATGGCTACACCTTC. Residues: CASRPGTGTYGYTF.

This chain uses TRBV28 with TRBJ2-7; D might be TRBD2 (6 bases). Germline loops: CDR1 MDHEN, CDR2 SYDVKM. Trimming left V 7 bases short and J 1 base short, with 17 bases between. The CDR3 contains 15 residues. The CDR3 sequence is CASIGLGGGSYEQYF. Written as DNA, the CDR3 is TGTGCCAGCATTGGCCTGGGTGGAGGGTCCTACGAGCAGTACTTC.

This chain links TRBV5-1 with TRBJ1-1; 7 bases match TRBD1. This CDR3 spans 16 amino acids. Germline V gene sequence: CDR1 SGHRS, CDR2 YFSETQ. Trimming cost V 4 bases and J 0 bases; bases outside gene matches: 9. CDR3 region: CASSRDSLLMNTEAFF. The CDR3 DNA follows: TGCGCCAGCAGCCGGGACAGCCTGTTGATGAACACTGAAGCTTTCTTT. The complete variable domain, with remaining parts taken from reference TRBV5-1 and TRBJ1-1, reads KAGVTQTPRYLIKTRGQQVTLSCSPISGHRSVSWYQQTPGQGLQFLFEYFSETQRNKGNFPGRFSGRQFSNSRSEMNVSTLELGDSALYLCASSRDSLLMNTEAFFGQGTRLTVV.

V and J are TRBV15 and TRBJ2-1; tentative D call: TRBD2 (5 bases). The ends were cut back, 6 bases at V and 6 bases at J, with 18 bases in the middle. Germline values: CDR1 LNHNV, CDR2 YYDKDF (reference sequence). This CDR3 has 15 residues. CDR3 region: CATRPSGDRTNEQFF. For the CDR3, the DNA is TGTGCCACCAGACCCTCCGGGGATAGGACCAATGAGCAGTTCTTC. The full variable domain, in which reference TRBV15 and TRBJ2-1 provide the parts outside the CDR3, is DAMVIQNPRYQVTQFGKPVTLSCSQTLNHNVMYWYQQKSSQAPKLLFHYYDKDFNNEADTPDNFQSRRPNTSFCFLDIRSPGLGDTAMYLCATRPSGDRTNEQFFGPGTRLTVL.

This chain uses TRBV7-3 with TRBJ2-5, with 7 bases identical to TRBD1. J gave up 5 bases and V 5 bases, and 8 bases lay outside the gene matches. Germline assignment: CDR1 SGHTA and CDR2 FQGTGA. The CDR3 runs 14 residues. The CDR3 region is CASSQTGVSETQYF. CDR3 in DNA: TGTGCCAGCAGCCAAACAGGGGTTTCCGAGACCCAGTACTTC.

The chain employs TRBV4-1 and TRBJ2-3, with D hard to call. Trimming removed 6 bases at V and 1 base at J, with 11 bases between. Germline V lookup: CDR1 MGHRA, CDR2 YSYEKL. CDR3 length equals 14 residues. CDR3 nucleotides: TGCGCCAGCAGAGTAGCTTGGGGCACAGATACGCAGTATTTT. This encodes CASRVAWGTDTQYF.

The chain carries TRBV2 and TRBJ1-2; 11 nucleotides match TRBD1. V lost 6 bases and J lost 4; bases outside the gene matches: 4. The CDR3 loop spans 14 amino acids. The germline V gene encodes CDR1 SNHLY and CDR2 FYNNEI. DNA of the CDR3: TGTGCCAGCAGGCGGACAGGGGGCGGCTATGGCTACACCTTC. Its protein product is CASRRTGGGYGYTF.

CDR3 residues: CASSQTHGQGGAFF. In nucleotides, the CDR3 is TGTGCCAGCAGCCAGACCCACGGACAGGGAGGAGCTTTCTTT. This chain links TRBV4-2 with TRBJ1-1; 8 nucleotides match TRBD1. The germline V gene encodes CDR1 LGHNA and CDR2 YNFKEQ. CDR3 size: 14 residues. V gave up 3 bases and J gave up 10 bases; unmatched junction bases: 10.

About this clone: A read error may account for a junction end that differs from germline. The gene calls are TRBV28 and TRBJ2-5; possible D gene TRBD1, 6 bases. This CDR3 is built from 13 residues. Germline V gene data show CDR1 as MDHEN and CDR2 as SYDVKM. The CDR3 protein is CASSLRQGPRQDF. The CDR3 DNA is TGTGCCAGCAGTTTACGTCAGGGGCCGCGGCAGGACTTC.

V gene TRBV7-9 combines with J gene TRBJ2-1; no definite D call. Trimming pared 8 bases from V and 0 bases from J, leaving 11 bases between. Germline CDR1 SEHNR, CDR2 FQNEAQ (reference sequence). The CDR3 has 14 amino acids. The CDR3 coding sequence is TGTGCCAGCGAGGCGGTATACTCCTACAATGAGCAGTTCTTC. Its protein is CASEAVYSYNEQFF.

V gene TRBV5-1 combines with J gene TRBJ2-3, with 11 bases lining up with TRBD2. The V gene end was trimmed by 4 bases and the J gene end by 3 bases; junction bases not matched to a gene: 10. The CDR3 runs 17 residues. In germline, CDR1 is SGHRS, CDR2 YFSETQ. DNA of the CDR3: TGCGCCAGCAGCGGGCTAGCGGGAGGTGGCAGTACAGATACGCAGTATTTT. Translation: CASSGLAGGGSTDTQYF.

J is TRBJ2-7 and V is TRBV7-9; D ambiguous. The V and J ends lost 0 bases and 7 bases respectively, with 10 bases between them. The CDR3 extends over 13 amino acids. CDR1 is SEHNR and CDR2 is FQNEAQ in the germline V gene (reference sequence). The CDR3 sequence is CASSLASQSEQYF. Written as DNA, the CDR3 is TGTGCCAGCAGCTTAGCGTCCCAGTCGGAGCAGTACTTC.

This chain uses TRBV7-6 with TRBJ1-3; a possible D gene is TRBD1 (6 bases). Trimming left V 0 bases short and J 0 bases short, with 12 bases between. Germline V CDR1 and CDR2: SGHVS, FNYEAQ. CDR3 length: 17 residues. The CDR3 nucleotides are TGTGCCAGCAGCTTAGCCCAGGGGCGGCTCTCTGGAAACACCATATATTTT. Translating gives CASSLAQGRLSGNTIYF.

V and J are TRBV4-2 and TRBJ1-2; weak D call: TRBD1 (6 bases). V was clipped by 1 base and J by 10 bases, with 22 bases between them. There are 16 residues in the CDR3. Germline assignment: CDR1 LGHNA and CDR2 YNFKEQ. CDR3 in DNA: TGTGCCAGCAGCCAAGGGGTGGGGACAACCCTCAATGACTACACCTTC. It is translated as CASSQGVGTTLNDYTF.

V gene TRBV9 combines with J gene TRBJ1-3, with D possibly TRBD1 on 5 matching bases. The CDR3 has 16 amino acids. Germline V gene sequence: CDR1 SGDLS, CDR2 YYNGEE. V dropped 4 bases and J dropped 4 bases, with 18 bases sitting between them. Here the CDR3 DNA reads TGTGCCAGCAGCCCCCCGGAGGGGTCTCGGGGAAACACCATATATTTT. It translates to CASSPPEGSRGNTIYF.

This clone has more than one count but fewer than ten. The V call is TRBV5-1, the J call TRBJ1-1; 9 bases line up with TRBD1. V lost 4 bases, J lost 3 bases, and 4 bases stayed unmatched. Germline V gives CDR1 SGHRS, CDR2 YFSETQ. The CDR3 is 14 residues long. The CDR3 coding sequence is TGCGCCAGCAGCGTACAGGGGGCGGACACTGAAGCTTTCTTT. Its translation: CASSVQGADTEAFF.

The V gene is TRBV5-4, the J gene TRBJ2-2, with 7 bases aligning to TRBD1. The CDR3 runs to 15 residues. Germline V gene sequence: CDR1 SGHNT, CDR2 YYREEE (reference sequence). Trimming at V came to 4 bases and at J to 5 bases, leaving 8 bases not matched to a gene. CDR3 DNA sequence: TGTGCCAGCAGCCCCGGGACAGCATCGACCGGGGAGCTGTTTTTT. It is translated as CASSPGTASTGELFF. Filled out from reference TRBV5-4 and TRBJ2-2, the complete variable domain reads ETGVTQSPTHLIKTRGQQVTLRCSSQSGHNTVSWYQQALGQGPQFIFQYYREEENGRGNFPPRFSGLQFPNYSSELNVNALELDDSALYLCASSPGTASTGELFFGEGSRLTVL.

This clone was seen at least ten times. For the CDR3, the DNA is TGTGCCAGCAGTGCCGACATTAACACTGAAGCTTTCTTT. The encoded protein is CASSADINTEAFF. The chain employs TRBV2 and TRBJ1-1; D is uncertain. V was cut by 4 bases and J by 2 bases, with 8 bases left in between. The CDR3 totals 13 residues. CDR1 SNHLY and CDR2 FYNNEI come from the germline V gene.

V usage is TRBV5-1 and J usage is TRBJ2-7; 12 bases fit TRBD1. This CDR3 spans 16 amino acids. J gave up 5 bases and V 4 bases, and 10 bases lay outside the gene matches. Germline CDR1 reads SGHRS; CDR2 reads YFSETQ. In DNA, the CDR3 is TGCGCCAGCAGCCCACAGCCCGGGACAGGGGGCGACGAGCAGTACTTC. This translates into CASSPQPGTGGDEQYF.

CDR3 sequence (DNA): TGCGCCAGCAGCCAAGTGGCGTCCAGGGACTCCAAAGAGACCCAGTACTTC. Protein product: CASSQVASRDSKETQYF. The V call is TRBV4-1, the J call TRBJ2-5, with a weak D call TRBD2 (6 bases). Germline values: CDR1 MGHRA, CDR2 YSYEKL. This CDR3 is built from 17 residues. V lost 1 base and J 3 bases, leaving 18 bases between the germline ends.